This T cell receptor (beta chain) was recorded in a study of OX40 agonist ivuxolimab in advanced cancers. Study-wide findings and caveats: Partial responders dosed at 0.1-3.0 mg/kg displayed clonal expansion ranking among the lowest. Determination of antigen specificity was not performed for the expanded peripheral T cells.

This clone has only one observation. What it binds is unknown. The CDR3 runs 15 residues. The germline V gene has CDR1 SGHTA and CDR2 FQGTGA. Germline trimming cut 4 bases from V and 4 bases from J; bases unmatched to any gene: 5. Blood draws occurred at baseline, cycle 4 day 1, and cycle 7 day 1. TCRdb keeps only in-frame clones here, not all; method: immunoSEQ multiplex PCR. Of about 91,000 clones detected, roughly 84% appear once; the ten largest clones hold around 1.1%. The chain is built from TRBV7-3 and TRBJ2-1, with TRBD1 matching over 9 bases. The sequence came from an adult with an advanced solid tumor such as melanoma, head and neck, liver or kidney cancer. Sequenced material: CD4+ or CD8+ T cells sorted from blood, taken in a trial of the OX40 agonist ivuxolimab. This CDR3 reads CASSSRDRVYNEQFF. The CDR3, as DNA: TGTGCCAGCAGCTCCCGGGACAGGGTTTACAATGAGCAGTTCTTC.